Below, 8 T cell receptor beta chains from the same sample are listed, as sequenced in a study of T cells after yellow fever vaccination. TCRdb reprocessed the 5' RACE reads via MiXCR and lists one record per CDR3 protein. The sample lists 250,000 to 300,000 distinct CDR3 sequences, around 9.3% occurring once. Sequencing used CD4+ T cells sorted from PBMCs, obtained 5 days after the yellow fever booster vaccination. The receptors were sampled from a man younger than 35 who received the YFV17D yellow fever vaccine.

This chain uses TRBV12-3 or TRBV12-4 with TRBJ2-7, with no clear D. The CDR3 length is 11 residues. Trimming removed 3 bases from V and 10 bases from J, with 10 bases in between. The CDR3 DNA follows: TGTGCCAGCAGTTTTTATGGGCCACAGTACTTC. This encodes CASSFYGPQYF.

The table lists this clonotype with a few counts. The chain carries TRBV7-3 and TRBJ2-5; TRBD2 might be the D (6 bases). This CDR3 has 14 residues. Germline CDR1 reads SGHTA; CDR2 reads FQGTGA. Trimming shortened V by 2 bases and J by 5 bases, and 12 bases separated the two germline ends. CDR3 sequence: CASSLGGNGETQYF. The CDR3 DNA follows: TGTGCCAGCAGCTTAGGAGGGAACGGGGAGACCCAGTACTTC.

There are a few counts of this clonotype. The chain is built from TRBV5-4 and TRBJ1-3; perhaps TRBD1 as D (6 bases). CDR1 is SGHNT and CDR2 is YYREEE in the germline V gene (reference sequence). V lost 4 bases to trimming and J lost 7 bases, with 18 bases between them. There are 15 residues in the CDR3. The CDR3 sequence is CASSLQGRGQNTIYF. CDR3 in DNA: TGTGCCAGCAGCCTACAGGGAAGGGGTCAGAACACCATATATTTT.

A few counts support this clonotype. The chain couples TRBV12-3 or TRBV12-4 to TRBJ1-3; no clear D. The CDR3 has 11 amino acids. Trimming stripped 3 bases from V and 8 bases from J, with 5 bases between. CDR3 nucleotide sequence: TGTGCCAGCAGTTTGGGTTACACCATATATTTT. Translated, it gives CASSLGYTIYF.

Points on this clonotype: This clone may be a read error of a much larger clone one base away. V usage is TRBV12-3 or TRBV12-4 and J usage is TRBJ2-6; 7 bases are shared with TRBD1. The V segment lost 6 bases and the J segment 3 bases; nucleotides outside the gene matches: 2. This CDR3 has 14 amino acids. CDR3 nucleotide sequence: TGTGCCAGCAGGACAGGGTATGGGGCCAACGTCCTGACTTTC. This gives the protein CASRTGYGANVLTF.

In its sample, this clonotype was seen many times. The chain employs TRBV12-3 or TRBV12-4 and TRBJ1-2, with D uncertain. With 3 bases removed from V and 2 bases from J, the gap between germline ends came to 4 bases. The CDR3 has 12 residues. CDR3 region: CASSLVNYGYTF. CDR3 in DNA: TGTGCCAGCAGTTTGGTAAACTATGGCTACACCTTC.

The table lists this clonotype with a few counts. The chain carries TRBV2 and TRBJ2-3; 9 nucleotides agree with TRBD2. V trimming: 8 bases; J trimming: 3 bases; junction bases outside the gene matches: 6. CDR3 size: 14 residues. The germline V gene has CDR1 SNHLY and CDR2 FYNNEI. CDR3 protein: CASLRTSVTDTQYF. CDR3 nucleotides: TGTGCCAGCTTACGGACTAGCGTTACAGATACGCAGTATTTT.

This clonotype occurred a few times. V usage is TRBV25-1 and J usage is TRBJ1-2, with D possibly TRBD1 on 5 matching bases. CDR3 size: 13 residues. V lost 8 bases to trimming and J lost 1 base, with 11 bases between them. Germline lookup yields CDR1 MGHDK and CDR2 SYGVNS. CDR3 in amino acids: CASQDIFNYGYTF. The DNA for the CDR3 is TGTGCCAGCCAGGACATTTTTAACTATGGCTACACCTTC.